Sequencing of this TCR beta chain was carried out in a study of spatial heterogeneity in lung cancer. Study-level information: The average count in raw reads for each unique TCR and UMI combination exceeded nine appearances.

V shed 0 bases and J shed 3 bases, with 13 bases lying between them. The length of the CDR3 is 16 residues. The germline V gene encodes CDR1 SGHRS and CDR2 YFSETQ. In this sample, this clonotype turned up a few times. Time point meaning: sample taken at primary tumor resection. Extraction of whole RNA from tumor, nontumor lung or frozen PBMC preceded unsorted sequencing. MiXCR, applied by TCRdb to the 5' RACE reads, yields one record per CDR3 protein. This sample has some 70,000 distinct CDR3 sequences; more than 10% occur once, and the top ten carry approximately 7.2%. The TCR sequence derives from a male donor with early-stage non-small cell lung cancer. The specimen comprised PBMCs, sampled at surgery. The rearrangement uses TRBV5-1 and TRBJ1-3; D may be TRBD1 (5 bases). The CDR3 DNA reads as TGCGCCAGCAGCTTGGCCCCCCAGACAGTTGGAAACACCATATATTTT. Translation gives CASSLAPQTVGNTIYF.